The TCR beta chain described here comes from a study of CXCR3-negative and CXCR3-positive naive CD8 T cells. Whole-study findings and limits: Similar TRBV-TRBJ gene usage was seen in naive CXCR3-negative and CXCR3-positive cells, but not in memory cells. Relative to CXCR3-negative naive cells, CXCR3-positive naive cells had more hydrophobic TRB CDR3s.

The authors prepared UMI-labeled TRB cDNA libraries by 5' RACE. TCRdb reanalyzed the 5' RACE reads, giving one entry per CDR3 protein sequence and no DNA. The sample's table shows about 150,000 distinct CDR3 sequences. At a few hundred thousand cells each, triplicate sorts were carried out for each CD8+ T cell subset. Germline V gives CDR1 SGHKS, CDR2 YYEKEE (reference sequence). This CDR3 region has 13 residues. In regard to this clonotype: Its antigen is unidentified.

The chain couples TRBV5-5 to TRBJ2-7; TCRdb's assignment of TRBD2 cannot be checked, as there is no DNA. Sequencing used naive CXCR3+ CD8+ T cells from blood. Described subset: CD45RO-CCR7+CD27+CD95- naive CD8+ T cells expressing CXCR3 (TNR3+). The clonotype originates from a human donor in good health. Some clones in this sample may be carry-over from other donors' samples. The CDR3 region is CASSWGLAPEQYF. The whole variable domain, remainder taken from reference TRBV5-5 and TRBJ2-7, is DAGVTQSPTHLIKTRGQQVTLRCSPISGHKSVSWYQQVLGQGPQFIFQYYEKEERGRGNFPDRFSARQFPNYSSELNVNALLLGDSALYLCASSWGLAPEQYFGPGTRLTVT.